These 9 T cell receptor beta chains originate from one sample sequenced in a study of cytomegalovirus exposure and HLA in healthy donors. The PCR made use of 60 Vbeta and 13 Jbeta primers. Data came from immunoSEQ multiplex PCR; TCRdb stores just in-frame clones and leaves some out. The sample holds under 200,000 clones, about an eighth seen once. Sequencing used PBMCs. These receptors were obtained from a man aged 50 to 59 in good health and CMV-seropositive.

V usage is TRBV7-8 and J usage is TRBJ1-1; the D gene is possibly TRBD1 (5 bases). The CDR3 covers 16 residues. CDR1 is SGHVS and CDR2 is FQNEAQ in the germline V gene. Trimming took off 4 bases at V and 3 bases at J, with 18 bases between the two ends. The CDR3 here is CASSSRSSGWDTEAFF. CDR3 DNA sequence: TGTGCCAGCAGCTCCCGGAGTTCAGGGTGGGACACTGAAGCTTTCTTT.

Only a few counts were recorded for this clone. The chain combines TRBV19 with TRBJ1-3; D gene uncertain. CDR1 LNHDA and CDR2 SQIVND come from the germline V gene (reference sequence). The CDR3 contains 15 residues. Between the trimmed V and J ends, which lost 6 bases and 1 base, there was a span of 13 bases. CDR3 protein: CASSEAGGSGNTIYF. CDR3 DNA sequence: TGTGCCAGTAGCGAAGCGGGAGGATCTGGAAACACCATATATTTT.

The J gene is TRBJ1-1, the V gene TRBV28; D ambiguous. Per germline, CDR1 MDHEN and CDR2 SYDVKM. The CDR3 length is 11 residues. Trimming removed 5 bases at V and 8 bases at J, with 9 bases between. CDR3 sequence: CASSMVAEAFF. The CDR3 bases are TGTGCCAGCAGTATGGTCGCGGAAGCTTTCTTT.

This chain links TRBV6-5 with TRBJ2-1, with D perhaps matching TRBD2 (6 bases). Trimming left V 5 bases short and J 6 bases short, with 14 bases between. Per germline, CDR1 MNHEY and CDR2 SVGAGI. The CDR3 loop spans 14 amino acids. Here the CDR3 DNA reads TGTGCCAGCAGTCCCCGGGACTTCGGCAATGAGCAGTTCTTC. This translates into CASSPRDFGNEQFF.

This clone showed up just a few times. CDR3 DNA sequence: TGTGCCAGCAGCCCCCGCGGCAACGACATTCAGTACTTC. Translated: CASSPRGNDIQYF. The chain is built from TRBV9 and TRBJ2-4, with D unclear. CDR3 size: 13 residues. With 4 bases removed from V and 8 bases from J, the gap between germline ends came to 13 bases. Germline CDR1 reads SGDLS; CDR2 reads YYNGEE. The full variable domain, its missing parts supplied by reference TRBV9 and TRBJ2-4, is DSGVTQTPKHLITATGQRVTLRCSPRSGDLSVYWYQQSLDQGLQFLIQYYNGEERAKGNILERFSAQQFPDLHSELNLSSLELGDSALYFCASSPRGNDIQYFGAGTRLSVL.

The rearrangement links TRBV7-8 to TRBJ2-3; 14 bases agree with TRBD2. With V trimmed by 2 bases and J by 3 bases, 4 bases remained unmatched. This CDR3 has 17 residues. Germline CDR1 reads SGHVS; CDR2 reads FQNEAQ. As DNA, the CDR3 is TGTGCCAGCAGCTTAAGGCGGACTAGCGGGGGGACAGATACGCAGTATTTT. Translated, it gives CASSLRRTSGGTDTQYF. Looking up the rest from reference TRBV7-8 and TRBJ2-3 gives the full variable domain: GAGVSQSPRYKVAKRGQDVALRCDPISGHVSLFWYQQALGQGPEFLTYFQNEAQLDKSGLPSDRFFAERPEGSVSTLKIQRTQQEDSAVYLCASSLRRTSGGTDTQYFGPGTRLTVL.

This clone showed up just a few times. This rearrangement joins TRBV7-9 to TRBJ1-2; 7 bases fit TRBD1. The CDR3 contains 15 residues. Germline CDR1 SEHNR, CDR2 FQNEAQ (reference sequence). The V gene end was trimmed by 5 bases and the J gene end by 4 bases; junction bases not matched to a gene: 10. The DNA of the CDR3 is TGTGCCAGCAGCGCAGGGGGGCAGGGAGGCTATGGCTACACCTTC. Encoded protein: CASSAGGQGGYGYTF.

This clone was recorded a few times. CDR3 in amino acids: CASSQDRQRGYPYEQYV. For the CDR3, the DNA is TGCGCCAGCAGCCAAGATCGTCAGCGGGGGTACCCCTACGAGCAGTACGTC. The V call is TRBV4-3, the J call TRBJ2-7, with 8 bases that match TRBD2. The V gene's germline CDR1 is LGHNA and CDR2 YSLEER. This CDR3 comprises 17 residues. V dropped 0 bases and J dropped 2; count of bases not matched to a gene: 9.

The sample holds a few counts of this clone. The V gene is TRBV7-2, the J gene TRBJ1-5; 7 bases fit TRBD1. With 2 bases clipped from V and 4 bases from J, the junction kept 5 bases outside the gene matches. The CDR3 is 15 amino acids. CDR1 and CDR2 from the germline V gene are SGHTA and FQGNSA. Written as DNA, the CDR3 is TGTGCCAGCAGCTTAACGGGGACAGCGAATCAGCCCCAGCATTTT. Its protein is CASSLTGTANQPQHF. Using reference TRBV7-2 and TRBJ1-5 for the parts outside the CDR3, the full variable domain is GAGVSQSPSNKVTEKGKDVELRCDPISGHTALYWYRQSLGQGLEFLIYFQGNSAPDKSGLPSDRFSAERTGGSVSTLTIQRTQQEDSAVYLCASSLTGTANQPQHFGDGTRLSIL.